The entry below describes one T cell receptor (beta chain). CDR1 is SNHLY, CDR2 FYNNEI, per germline. The ends lost 7 bases at V and 9 bases at J; junction bases unmatched: 7. The CDR3 consists of 14 residues. Produced via immunoSEQ multiplex PCR; TCRdb's table is partial and in-frame only. The data show approximately 17,000 clones, roughly nine tenths seen once. The sample originates from a study of technical replicates of blood from a few donors. This rearrangement joins TRBV2 to TRBJ2-1, with TRBD2 matching 12 bases. The sequencing input was PBMCs. The sequence was collected from a human donor in good health. The CDR3 nucleotides are TGTGCCAGCACTAGCGGGAGGGCCAGTATTGAGCAGTTCTTC. This gives the protein CASTSGRASIEQFF.